Each of the 20 T cell receptor beta chains below was sequenced from the same sample in a study of circulating CD8 cells and anti-PD-1 response in melanoma. Four subsets defined by PD-1 and/or TIGIT were sorted from live CD3+CD8+TCRalphabeta+ cells. Using 15 ng of total RNA, TCR libraries were made with the QIAseq Immune Repertoire TCR panel. One entry per CDR3 protein results from TCRdb running MiXCR on the reads. Of about 320 distinct CDR3 sequences listed, about 8.2% were seen once; the top ten hold roughly 17%. The input for sequencing was CD8+ T cells from PBMCs, taken at baseline or after one month of anti-PD-1 therapy (not recorded which). The receptors shown here come from a human donor with melanoma.

Relative to its sample, this clonotype is large (0.1 to 1%). V and J are TRBV29-1 and TRBJ2-1; 9 bases align to TRBD2. The germline gives CDR1 SQVTM, CDR2 ANQGSEA. The J segment lost 8 bases and the V segment lost 5 bases, leaving 7 bases of the junction unmatched. The CDR3 runs to 13 residues. CDR3 sequence: CSVLAGGQYEQFF. The CDR3 bases are TGCAGCGTTCTCGCGGGGGGGCAGTATGAGCAGTTCTTC.

This clonotype is deemed medium-sized. The V gene is TRBV2, the J gene TRBJ2-3; D is unclear. Germline V gene sequence: CDR1 SNHLY, CDR2 FYNNEI. The CDR3 is made up of 17 amino acids. Trimming took off 6 bases at V and 2 bases at J, with 21 bases between the two ends. The CDR3 bases are TGTGCCAGCAGCCCCCCCCTCCCGGTAATCCCCACAGATACGCAGTATTTT. Amino acid sequence: CASSPPLPVIPTDTQYF. Full variable domain (rest looked up from reference TRBV2 and TRBJ2-3): EPEVTQTPSHQVTQMGQEVILRCVPISNHLYFYWYRQILGQKVEFLVSFYNNEISEKSEIFDDQFSVERPDGSNFTLKIRSTKLEDSAMYFCASSPPLPVIPTDTQYFGPGTRLTVL.

This clonotype counts as large. Relative to the germline gene, one junction end is altered; a read error may explain this. This chain links TRBV4-1 with TRBJ2-1; weak D call: TRBD2 (6 bases). The CDR3 length is 16 residues. The germline V gene has CDR1 MGHRA and CDR2 YSYEKL. CDR3 region: CASSLLGLPSYNEQSF. The CDR3 nucleotides read TGCGCCAGCAGCCTCCTCGGACTACCCTCCTACAATGAGCAGTCCTTC.

This clonotype is large (0.1 to 1%). The chain has TRBV25-1 and TRBJ2-3; D remains unclear. V was clipped by 8 bases and J by 1 base, with 7 bases between them. This CDR3 is 12 amino acids long. CDR1 and CDR2 from the germline V gene are MGHDK and SYGVNS. Here the CDR3 reads CASGWGTDTQYF. In DNA form, the CDR3 reads TGTGCCAGCGGATGGGGCACAGATACGCAGTATTTT. The full variable domain, with the rest looked up from reference TRBV25-1 and TRBJ2-3, is EADIYQTPRYLVIGTGKKITLECSQTMGHDKMYWYQQDPGMELHLIHYSYGVNSTEKGDLSSESTVSRIRTEHFPLTLESARPSHTSQYLCASGWGTDTQYFGPGTRLTVL.

By frequency in the sample, this clonotype is large. This chain connects TRBV5-6 to TRBJ1-1; D is unclear. CDR3 length: 12 amino acids. CDR1 and CDR2 (germline): SGHDT, YYEEEE. Trimming removed 2 bases from V and 7 bases from J, with 9 bases in between. CDR3 region: CASSFLTGEAFF. DNA for the CDR3: TGTGCCAGCAGCTTCCTGACGGGTGAAGCTTTCTTT.

This clonotype is classed as large. The rearrangement links TRBV20-1 to TRBJ1-2, with D maybe TRBD1 (5 bases). From germline, CDR1 is DFQATT and CDR2 SNEGSKA (reference sequence). The CDR3 totals 12 residues. Trimming took 0 bases from V and 9 from J, leaving 11 bases between them. The DNA of the CDR3 is TGCAGTGCTAGAGATCTAGGGGCGAGCTACACCTTC. Translating gives CSARDLGASYTF.

In this sample, this clonotype is large. The gene calls are TRBV11-3 and TRBJ2-1; 7 nucleotides line up with TRBD2. The CDR3 covers 14 residues. V was pared by 1 base and J by 4 bases, with 1 base of the junction left unmatched. Per the germline V gene, CDR1 is SGHNT and CDR2 is YENEEA. The CDR3 DNA reads as TGTGCCAGCAGCTTAGGGGGGGGTTACAATGAGCAGTTCTTC. This codes for CASSLGGGYNEQFF.

By its share, this clonotype is large (0.1 to 1%). The V gene is TRBV27, the J gene TRBJ2-7; D ambiguous. V was pared by 3 bases and J by 6 bases, with 18 bases between. This CDR3 contains 15 residues. The germline V gene encodes CDR1 MNHEY and CDR2 SMNVEV (reference sequence). The CDR3: CASSLSPILGSEQYF. CDR3 bases: TGTGCCAGCAGTTTGAGTCCCATTTTAGGGTCCGAGCAGTACTTC.

By sample share, this clonotype is large. The chain combines TRBV27 with TRBJ1-1; perhaps TRBD1 as D (5 bases). There are 14 residues in the CDR3. CDR1 and CDR2 from the germline V gene are MNHEY and SMNVEV (reference sequence). V was trimmed by 4 bases and J by 7 bases, leaving 16 bases between them. The CDR3 loop is CASSSRMGLSEAFF. The CDR3, as DNA: TGTGCCAGCAGTTCTCGGATGGGGCTTAGTGAAGCTTTCTTT.

This clonotype rates as large. The chain links TRBV11-2 to TRBJ2-7, with 8 bases fitting TRBD2. Germline-derived CDR1 and CDR2 are SGHAT and FQNNGV. The CDR3 sequence is 13 residues long. J lost 0 bases, V lost 11 bases, and 6 bases had no gene match. The CDR3 sequence: CASRTSRSYEQYF. Here the CDR3 DNA reads TGTGCCTCCAGGACTAGCCGCTCCTACGAGCAGTACTTC.

By share of the sample, this clonotype is large. The chain joins TRBV5-5 to TRBJ2-1; D may correspond to TRBD1 or TRBD2 (6 bases each). Trimming left V 5 bases short and J 5 bases short, with 17 bases between. The CDR3 is 15 amino acids. Looked up from germline, CDR1 is SGHKS and CDR2 is YYEKEE (reference sequence). CDR3 sequence: CASSLQGLPNNEQFF. CDR3 DNA sequence: TGTGCCAGCAGTTTACAGGGACTCCCCAACAATGAGCAGTTCTTC.

This clonotype is labeled large. The rearrangement joins TRBV5-4 to TRBJ2-7; D is possibly TRBD1 (7 bases). The CDR3 spans 13 residues. V lost 4 bases and J 4 bases, leaving 12 bases between the germline ends. CDR1 is SGHNT, CDR2 YYREEE, per germline (reference sequence). In DNA, the CDR3 is TGTGCCAGCAGCCGGAGGGGGCGGTACGAGCAGTACTTC. It translates to CASSRRGRYEQYF.

Relative to its sample, this clonotype is large. V is TRBV4-3 and J is TRBJ2-7; D possibly uses TRBD1 or TRBD2 (5 bases each). Trimming cost V 4 bases and J 5 bases, with 15 bases left between them. This CDR3 spans 14 amino acids. Per germline, CDR1 LGHNA and CDR2 YSLEER. CDR3 sequence (DNA): TGCGCCAGCAGCCCGAGGGGCAGTTCGAACGAGCAGTACTTC. This encodes CASSPRGSSNEQYF.

The V and J genes are TRBV7-3 and TRBJ2-5, with 9 bases aligning to TRBD1. CDR3 length equals 15 residues. Trimming cost V 2 bases and J 2 bases; bases outside gene matches: 3. Germline V gives CDR1 SGHTA, CDR2 FQGTGA. CDR3 sequence reads: CASSLGTGWQETQYF. DNA of the CDR3: TGTGCCAGCAGCTTAGGGACAGGGTGGCAAGAGACCCAGTACTTC.

Relative to its sample, this clonotype is large. The chain uses TRBV29-1 and TRBJ1-1, with D tentatively TRBD1 (5 bases). V was clipped by 4 bases and J by 0 bases, with 15 bases between them. The CDR3 consists of 15 residues. Germline CDR1 SQVTM, CDR2 ANQGSEA. In DNA form, the CDR3 reads TGCAGCGTTGTCGGGGCGGGTTGGCTGAACACTGAAGCTTTCTTT. Translated: CSVVGAGWLNTEAFF.

This clonotype is large within its sample. The chain links TRBV4-1 to TRBJ1-1, with D unresolved. The length of the CDR3 is 14 residues. V lost 8 bases and J lost 6, with 19 bases in between. Germline values: CDR1 MGHRA, CDR2 YSYEKL. The DNA for the CDR3 is TGCGCCAGCTGTTTGGGCGTTCTGAATTCTGAAGCTTTCTTT. Encoded protein: CASCLGVLNSEAFF.

This clonotype is termed large. The chain is built from TRBV27 and TRBJ2-2, with 7 nucleotides matching TRBD2. The trim removed 1 base at V and 7 bases at J, leaving 3 bases unmatched. CDR1 is MNHEY and CDR2 is SMNVEV in the germline V gene (reference sequence). The CDR3 runs 14 residues. The CDR3 loop reads CASSLYGEGGELFF. CDR3 sequence (DNA): TGTGCCAGCAGTTTATATGGGGAGGGCGGGGAGCTGTTTTTT.

This clonotype is large in the sample. The chain combines TRBV11-3 with TRBJ2-7; unclear D gene. The V gene lost 3 bases and the J gene lost 7 bases, with 13 bases spanning the gap. The CDR3 totals 13 residues. Germline CDR1 and CDR2: SGHNT and YENEEA. The DNA for the CDR3 is TGTGCCAGCAGCTTGAGCGCTAAGTGGGAGCAGTACTTC. Its protein is CASSLSAKWEQYF.

By proportion, this clonotype is large (0.1 to 1%). The J gene is TRBJ2-7, the V gene TRBV5-4, with D maybe TRBD1 (5 bases). V was clipped by 1 base and J by 0 bases, with 8 bases between them. Germline V gives CDR1 SGHNT, CDR2 YYREEE (reference sequence). The CDR3 loop spans 14 amino acids. DNA for the CDR3: TGTGCCAGCAGCTTGCAGGGAAGCTCCTACGAGCAGTACTTC. It yields the protein CASSLQGSSYEQYF.

This clonotype is large by share. This chain uses TRBV20-1 with TRBJ2-3; D is perhaps TRBD2 (7 bases). Germline V gene data show CDR1 as DFQATT and CDR2 as SNEGSKA (reference sequence). The CDR3 runs 13 residues. The ends were cut back, 5 bases at V and 5 bases at J, with 14 bases in the middle. This CDR3 is CSAFTGGRDTQYF. CDR3 nucleotides: TGCAGTGCTTTCACCGGGGGGCGAGATACGCAGTATTTT.